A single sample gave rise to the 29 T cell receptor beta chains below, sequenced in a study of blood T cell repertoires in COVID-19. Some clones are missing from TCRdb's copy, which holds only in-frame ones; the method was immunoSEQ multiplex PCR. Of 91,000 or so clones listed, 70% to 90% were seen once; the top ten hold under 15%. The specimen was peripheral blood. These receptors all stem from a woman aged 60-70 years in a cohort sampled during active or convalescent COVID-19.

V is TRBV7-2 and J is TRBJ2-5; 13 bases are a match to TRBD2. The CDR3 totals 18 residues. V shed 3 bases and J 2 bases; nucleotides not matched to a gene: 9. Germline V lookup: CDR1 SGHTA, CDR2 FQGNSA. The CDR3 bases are TGTGCCAGCAGCTTCCTACCGGGGACTAGCGGGACTCAAGAGACCCAGTACTTC. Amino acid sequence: CASSFLPGTSGTQETQYF.

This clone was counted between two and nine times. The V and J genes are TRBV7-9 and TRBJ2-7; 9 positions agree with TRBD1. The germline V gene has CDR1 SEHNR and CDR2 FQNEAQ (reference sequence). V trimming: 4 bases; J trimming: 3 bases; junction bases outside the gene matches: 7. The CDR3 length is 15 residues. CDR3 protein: CASSWGQGAVYEQYF. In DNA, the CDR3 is TGTGCCAGCAGCTGGGGACAGGGAGCGGTCTACGAGCAGTACTTC. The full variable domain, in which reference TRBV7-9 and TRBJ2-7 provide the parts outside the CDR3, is DTGVSQNPRHKITKRGQNVTFRCDPISEHNRLYWYRQTLGQGPEFLTYFQNEAQLEKSRLLSDRFSAERPKGSFSTLEIQRTEQGDSAMYLCASSWGQGAVYEQYFGPGTRLTVT.

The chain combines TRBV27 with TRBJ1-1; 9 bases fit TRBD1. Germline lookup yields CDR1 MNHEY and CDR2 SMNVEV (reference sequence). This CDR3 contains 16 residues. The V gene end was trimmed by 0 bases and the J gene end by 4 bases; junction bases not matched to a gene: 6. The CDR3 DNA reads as TGTGCCAGCAGTTTATCGGGACAGGGTTCGAGCACTGAAGCTTTCTTT. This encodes CASSLSGQGSSTEAFF.

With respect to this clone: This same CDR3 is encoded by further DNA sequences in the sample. The CDR3 DNA reads as TGCGCCAGCAGCCAACAGGGGAACTATGGCTACACCTTC. The encoded protein is CASSQQGNYGYTF. The chain employs TRBV4-1 and TRBJ1-2, with D tentatively TRBD1 (6 bases). The V gene's germline CDR1 is MGHRA and CDR2 YSYEKL. This CDR3 contains 13 residues. Between the trimmed V and J ends, which lost 2 bases and 2 bases, there was a span of 6 bases.

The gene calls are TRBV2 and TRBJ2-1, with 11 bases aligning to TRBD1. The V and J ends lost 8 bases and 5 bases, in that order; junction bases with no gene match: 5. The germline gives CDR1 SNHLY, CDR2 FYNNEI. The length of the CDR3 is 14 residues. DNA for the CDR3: TGTGCCAGCGCAGGACAGGGGGCCGACAATGAGCAGTTCTTC. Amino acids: CASAGQGADNEQFF.

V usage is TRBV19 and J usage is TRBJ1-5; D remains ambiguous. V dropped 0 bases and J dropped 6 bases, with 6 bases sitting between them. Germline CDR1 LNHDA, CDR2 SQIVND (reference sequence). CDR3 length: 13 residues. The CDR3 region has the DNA TGTGCCAGTAGTATAGAGAGAACTCAGCCCCAGCATTTT. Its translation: CASSIERTQPQHF.

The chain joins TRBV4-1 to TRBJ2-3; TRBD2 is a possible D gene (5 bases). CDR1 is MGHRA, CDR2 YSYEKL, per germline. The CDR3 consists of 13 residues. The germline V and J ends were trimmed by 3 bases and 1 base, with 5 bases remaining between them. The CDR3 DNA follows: TGCGCCAGCAGCCAGCGGGGCACAGATACGCAGTATTTT. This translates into CASSQRGTDTQYF.

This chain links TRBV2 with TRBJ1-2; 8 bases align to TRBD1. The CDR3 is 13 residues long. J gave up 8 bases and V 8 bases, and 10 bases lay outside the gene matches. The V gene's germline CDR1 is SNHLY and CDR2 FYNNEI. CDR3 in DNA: TGTGCCAGCGGACAGGGCCTTGCGGAAGGCTACACCTTC. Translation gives CASGQGLAEGYTF.

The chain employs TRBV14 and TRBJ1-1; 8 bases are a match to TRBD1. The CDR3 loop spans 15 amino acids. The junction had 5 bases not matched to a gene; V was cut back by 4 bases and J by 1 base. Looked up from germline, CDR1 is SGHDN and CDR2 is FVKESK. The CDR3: CASSLTGGRNTEAFF. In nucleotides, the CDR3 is TGTGCCAGCAGCCTTACAGGGGGAAGGAACACTGAAGCTTTCTTT.

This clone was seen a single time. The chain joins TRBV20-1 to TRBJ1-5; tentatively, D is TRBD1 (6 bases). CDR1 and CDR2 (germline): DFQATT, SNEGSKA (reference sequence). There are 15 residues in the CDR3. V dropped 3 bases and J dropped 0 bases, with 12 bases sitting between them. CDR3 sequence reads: CSASRQGTSNQPQHF. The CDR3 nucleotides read TGCAGTGCTAGTCGTCAGGGGACTAGCAATCAGCCCCAGCATTTT.

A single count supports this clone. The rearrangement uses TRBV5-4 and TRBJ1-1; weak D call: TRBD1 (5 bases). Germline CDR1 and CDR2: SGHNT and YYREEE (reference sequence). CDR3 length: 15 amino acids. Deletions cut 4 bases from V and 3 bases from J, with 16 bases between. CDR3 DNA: TGTGCCAGCAGCAGCCAGGGCGGGAGGGACACTGAAGCTTTCTTT. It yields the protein CASSSQGGRDTEAFF. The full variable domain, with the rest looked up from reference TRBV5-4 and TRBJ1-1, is ETGVTQSPTHLIKTRGQQVTLRCSSQSGHNTVSWYQQALGQGPQFIFQYYREEENGRGNFPPRFSGLQFPNYSSELNVNALELDDSALYLCASSSQGGRDTEAFFGQGTRLTVV.

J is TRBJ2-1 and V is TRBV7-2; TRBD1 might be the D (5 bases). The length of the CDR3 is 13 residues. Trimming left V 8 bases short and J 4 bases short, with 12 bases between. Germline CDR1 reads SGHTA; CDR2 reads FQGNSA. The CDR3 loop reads CASHTQGYNEQFF. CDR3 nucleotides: TGTGCCAGCCACACCCAGGGTTACAATGAGCAGTTCTTC.

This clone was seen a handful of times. In DNA, the CDR3 is TGTGCCAGTAGCAAAACTAGCGGGGGGACCCTTTGGAATGAGCAGTTCTTC. Protein sequence: CASSKTSGGTLWNEQFF. The rearrangement joins TRBV19 to TRBJ2-1; 12 bases agree with TRBD2. The CDR3 loop spans 17 amino acids. V gave up 6 bases and J gave up 7 bases; unmatched junction bases: 13. Germline CDR1 and CDR2: LNHDA and SQIVND (reference sequence).

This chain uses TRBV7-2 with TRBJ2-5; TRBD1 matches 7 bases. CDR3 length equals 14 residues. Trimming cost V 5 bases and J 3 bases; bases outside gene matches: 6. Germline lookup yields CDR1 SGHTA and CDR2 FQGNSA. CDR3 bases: TGTGCCAGCAGCCCACGGGACAGCAAAGAGACCCAGTACTTC. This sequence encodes CASSPRDSKETQYF.

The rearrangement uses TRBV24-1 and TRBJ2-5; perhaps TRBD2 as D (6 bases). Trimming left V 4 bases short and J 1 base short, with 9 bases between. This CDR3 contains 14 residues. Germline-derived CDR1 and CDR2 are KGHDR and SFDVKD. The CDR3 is CATSEGGTQETQYF. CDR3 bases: TGTGCCACCAGTGAGGGGGGTACCCAAGAGACCCAGTACTTC.

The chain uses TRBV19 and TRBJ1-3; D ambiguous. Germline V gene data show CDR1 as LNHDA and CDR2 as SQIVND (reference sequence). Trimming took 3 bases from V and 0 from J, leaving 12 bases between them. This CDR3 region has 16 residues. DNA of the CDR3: TGTGCCAGTAGTATTTCCGGGTTATACTCTGGAAACACCATATATTTT. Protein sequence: CASSISGLYSGNTIYF.

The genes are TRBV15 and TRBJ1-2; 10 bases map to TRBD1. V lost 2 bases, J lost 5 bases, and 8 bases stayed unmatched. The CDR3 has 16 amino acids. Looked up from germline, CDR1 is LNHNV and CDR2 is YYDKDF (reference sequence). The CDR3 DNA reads TGTGCCACCAGCAGACCATTGACAGGGGGCGCGTATGGCTACACCTTC. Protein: CATSRPLTGGAYGYTF.

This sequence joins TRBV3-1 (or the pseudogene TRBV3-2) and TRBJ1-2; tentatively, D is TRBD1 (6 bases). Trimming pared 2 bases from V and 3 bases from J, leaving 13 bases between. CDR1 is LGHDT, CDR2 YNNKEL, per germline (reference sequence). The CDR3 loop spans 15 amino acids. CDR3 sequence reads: CASSQPRTAYYGYTF. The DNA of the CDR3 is TGTGCCAGCAGCCAACCAAGGACAGCGTACTATGGCTACACCTTC.

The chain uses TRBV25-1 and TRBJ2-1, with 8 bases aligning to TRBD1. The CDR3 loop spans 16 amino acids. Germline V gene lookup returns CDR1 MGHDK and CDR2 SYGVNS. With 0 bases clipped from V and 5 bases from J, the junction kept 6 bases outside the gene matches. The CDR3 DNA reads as TGTGCCAGCAGTGAATATAGGGACAGGTTAGACAATGAGCAGTTCTTC. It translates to CASSEYRDRLDNEQFF.

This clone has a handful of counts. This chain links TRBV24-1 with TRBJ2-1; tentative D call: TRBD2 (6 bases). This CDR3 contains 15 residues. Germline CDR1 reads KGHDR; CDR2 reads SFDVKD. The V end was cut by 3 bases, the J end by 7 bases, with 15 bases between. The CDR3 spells CATSDRRGKGNEQFF. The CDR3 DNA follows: TGTGCCACCAGTGATAGGAGGGGAAAAGGAAATGAGCAGTTCTTC.

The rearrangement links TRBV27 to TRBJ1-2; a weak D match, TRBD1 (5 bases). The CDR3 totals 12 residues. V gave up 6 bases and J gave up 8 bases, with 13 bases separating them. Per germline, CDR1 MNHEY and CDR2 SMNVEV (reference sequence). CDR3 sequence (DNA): TGTGCCAGCAGGCAGGGACTGGGGGGCTACACCTTC. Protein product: CASRQGLGGYTF.

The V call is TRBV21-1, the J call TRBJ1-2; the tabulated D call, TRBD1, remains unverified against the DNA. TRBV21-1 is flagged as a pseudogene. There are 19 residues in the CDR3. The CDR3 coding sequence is TGTGCCAGCAGCAAAGGGGCAGGTGTCGAGGACAGCAACCTCTATGGCTACACCTTC. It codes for CASSKGAGVEDSNLYGYTF.

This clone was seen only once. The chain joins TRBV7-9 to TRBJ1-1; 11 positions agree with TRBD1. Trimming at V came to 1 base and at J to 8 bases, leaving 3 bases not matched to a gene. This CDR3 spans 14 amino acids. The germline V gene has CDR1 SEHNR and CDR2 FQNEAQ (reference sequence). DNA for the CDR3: TGTGCCAGCAGCTTAGGGACAGGGGGCAGGGAAGCTTTCTTT. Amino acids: CASSLGTGGREAFF.

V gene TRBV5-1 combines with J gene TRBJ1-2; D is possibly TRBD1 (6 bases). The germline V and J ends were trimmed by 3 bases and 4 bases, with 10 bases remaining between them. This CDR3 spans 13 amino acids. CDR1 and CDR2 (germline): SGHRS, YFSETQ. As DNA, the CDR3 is TGCGCCAGCAGCTCCCAGGGGCTCTATGGCTACACCTTC. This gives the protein CASSSQGLYGYTF.

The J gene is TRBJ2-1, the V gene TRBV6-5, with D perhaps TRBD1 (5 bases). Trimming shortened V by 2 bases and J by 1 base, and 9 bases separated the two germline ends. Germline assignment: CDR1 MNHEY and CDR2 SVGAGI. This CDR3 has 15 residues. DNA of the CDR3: TGTGCCAGCAGTTACAGGGGCCTTTCCTACAATGAGCAGTTCTTC. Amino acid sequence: CASSYRGLSYNEQFF.

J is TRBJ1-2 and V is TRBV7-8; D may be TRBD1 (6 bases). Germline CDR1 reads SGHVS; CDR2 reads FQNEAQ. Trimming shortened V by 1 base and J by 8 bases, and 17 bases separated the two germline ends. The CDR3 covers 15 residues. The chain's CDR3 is CASSLDRAASEGYTF. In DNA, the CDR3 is TGTGCCAGCAGCTTAGACAGGGCCGCTTCGGAGGGCTACACCTTC.

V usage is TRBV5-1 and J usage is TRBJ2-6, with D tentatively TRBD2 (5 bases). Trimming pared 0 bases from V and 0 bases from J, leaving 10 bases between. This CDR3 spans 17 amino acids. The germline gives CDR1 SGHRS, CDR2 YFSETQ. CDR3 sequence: CASSLAGLNSGANVLTF. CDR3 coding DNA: TGCGCCAGCAGCTTGGCCGGACTGAACTCTGGGGCCAACGTCCTGACTTTC.

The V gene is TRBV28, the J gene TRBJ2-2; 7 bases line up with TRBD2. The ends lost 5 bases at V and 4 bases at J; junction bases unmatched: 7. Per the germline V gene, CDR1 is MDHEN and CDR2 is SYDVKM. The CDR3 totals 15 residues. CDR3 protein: CASSGAGVSTGELFF. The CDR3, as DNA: TGTGCCAGCAGTGGTGCGGGAGTGAGCACCGGGGAGCTGTTTTTT.

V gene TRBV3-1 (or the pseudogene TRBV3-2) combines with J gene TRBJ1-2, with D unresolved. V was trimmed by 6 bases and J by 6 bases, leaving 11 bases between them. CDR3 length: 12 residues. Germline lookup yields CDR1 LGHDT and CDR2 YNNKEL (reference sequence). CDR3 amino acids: CASRGGNHGYTF. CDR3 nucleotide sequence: TGTGCCAGCAGGGGAGGGAACCATGGCTACACCTTC.